The clone carrying this T cell receptor beta chain was seen repeatedly, ten times or more. TCRdb passed the 5' RACE reads through MiXCR, listing each CDR3 protein once. The sample holds about 50,000 distinct CDR3 sequences, roughly 15% seen once. This record belongs to a study of neurological immune-mediated disorders. The CDR3 extends over 12 amino acids. Germline V gives CDR1 ENHRY, CDR2 SYGVKD. The sequence derives from a man between 60 and 75 years old in good health. This sequence joins TRBV10-3 and TRBJ2-3; D tentatively reads TRBD1 or TRBD2 (5 bases each). The specimen was PBMCs. This chain's CDR3 is CATTAAGDTQYF. In nucleotides, the CDR3 is TGTGCTACGACAGCGGCTGGGGATACGCAGTATTTT.